The 22 T cell receptor beta chains below all came from one sample that was sequenced in a study of T cell repertoires in ileal Crohn's disease. Profiled with immunoSEQ multiplex PCR; TCRdb holds only in-frame clones, not every one. The sample holds approximately 15,000 clones; around two thirds are singletons and the top ten take approximately 5%. The sample consisted of ileal tissue. The origin of the receptors is an adult with Crohn's disease.

This clone was seen just once. This chain links TRBV5-1 with TRBJ2-5; D perhaps matches TRBD1 (6 bases). V lost 0 bases to trimming and J lost 4 bases, with 10 bases between them. The CDR3 contains 14 residues. Per germline, CDR1 SGHRS and CDR2 YFSETQ. The CDR3 DNA reads as TGCGCCAGCAGCTTGGGAATAGGGGGAGAGACCCAGTACTTC. It is translated as CASSLGIGGETQYF. The entire variable domain, with the rest obtained from reference TRBV5-1 and TRBJ2-5, is as follows: KAGVTQTPRYLIKTRGQQVTLSCSPISGHRSVSWYQQTPGQGLQFLFEYFSETQRNKGNFPGRFSGRQFSNSRSEMNVSTLELGDSALYLCASSLGIGGETQYFGPGTRLLVL.

Only a few counts were recorded for this clone. As DNA, the CDR3 is TGTGCCATCAGTACAGGGTTGGGGGCCAACGTCCTGACTTTC. This codes for CAISTGLGANVLTF. The chain is built from TRBV10-3 and TRBJ2-6; D is possibly TRBD1 (6 bases). Germline V gene lookup returns CDR1 ENHRY and CDR2 SYGVKD. The CDR3 extends over 14 amino acids. Trimming pared 5 bases from V and 4 bases from J, leaving 9 bases between.

The V gene is TRBV7-6, the J gene TRBJ2-2; possible D gene TRBD2, 6 bases. The CDR3 consists of 16 residues. Germline loops: CDR1 SGHVS, CDR2 FNYEAQ. V was pared by 5 bases and J by 0 bases, with 13 bases between. This CDR3 is CASSPSGTANTGELFF. DNA of the CDR3: TGTGCCAGCAGCCCCTCCGGGACTGCGAACACCGGGGAGCTGTTTTTT.

This clone was seen a handful of times. The V and J genes are TRBV6-1 and TRBJ2-1; 9 bases agree with TRBD1. The V and J ends lost 0 bases and 4 bases, in that order; junction bases with no gene match: 1. CDR1 is MNHNS and CDR2 is SASEGT in the germline V gene. The CDR3 totals 15 residues. CDR3 protein: CASSEATGGYNEQFF. In nucleotides, the CDR3 is TGTGCCAGCAGTGAAGCGACAGGGGGTTACAATGAGCAGTTCTTC.

This clone showed up just a few times. The same CDR3 can be traced to other DNA sequences in this sample. The chain joins TRBV5-1 to TRBJ1-2, with D uncertain. With 0 bases removed from V and 3 bases from J, the gap between germline ends came to 6 bases. Per the germline V gene, CDR1 is SGHRS and CDR2 is YFSETQ. This CDR3 contains 13 residues. The CDR3 loop is CASSLGRDYGYTF. The CDR3 region has the DNA TGCGCCAGCAGCTTGGGACGGGACTATGGCTACACCTTC.

This clone was recorded only once. The J gene is TRBJ2-2, the V gene TRBV15; possible D gene TRBD2, 6 bases. The germline V and J ends were trimmed by 0 bases and 9 bases, with 11 bases remaining between them. This CDR3 spans 14 amino acids. Germline CDR1 and CDR2: LNHNV and YYDKDF (reference sequence). CDR3 in amino acids: CATSRDRGGRELFF. Here the CDR3 DNA reads TGTGCCACCAGCAGAGATAGAGGAGGGCGGGAGCTGTTTTTT.

This clone was counted once. V usage is TRBV11-3 and J usage is TRBJ2-6, with 10 bases aligning to TRBD2. The V gene end was trimmed by 6 bases and the J gene end by 0 bases; junction bases not matched to a gene: 11. CDR1 is SGHNT, CDR2 YENEEA, per germline. The CDR3 is made up of 19 amino acids. CDR3 protein: CASRIQRGGTLSGANVLTF. The DNA of the CDR3 is TGTGCCAGCAGGATACAGCGGGGGGGCACCCTCTCTGGGGCCAACGTCCTGACTTTC.

The rearrangement uses TRBV27 and TRBJ1-1; the D gene is possibly TRBD1 (5 bases). Germline CDR1 MNHEY, CDR2 SMNVEV (reference sequence). V was pared by 1 base and J by 6 bases, with 12 bases between. CDR3 length: 14 amino acids. The CDR3 loop is CASSLFNQGSEAFF. CDR3 sequence (DNA): TGTGCCAGCAGTTTATTCAACCAGGGCTCTGAAGCTTTCTTT.

This clone was picked up one time. The genes are TRBV7-2 and TRBJ2-1; possibly TRBD2 for D (6 bases). The CDR3 is 14 residues long. Germline CDR1 and CDR2: SGHTA and FQGNSA. The germline V and J ends were trimmed by 3 bases and 9 bases, with 15 bases remaining between them. CDR3 DNA: TGTGCCAGCAGCTTCGTTCGGGAGTATGGTGAGCAGTTCTTC. This sequence encodes CASSFVREYGEQFF.

This clone was observed a few times. The CDR3 is CSASSGETQYF. DNA for the CDR3: TGCAGTGCTAGTTCGGGAGAGACCCAGTACTTC. V gene TRBV20-1 combines with J gene TRBJ2-5; D gene unclear. Germline CDR1 DFQATT, CDR2 SNEGSKA (reference sequence). The CDR3 runs 11 residues. Trimming left V 3 bases short and J 4 bases short, with 6 bases between.

About this clone itself: Sequence at one end of the junction differs from germline and may be a read error. The CDR3 here is CAWGTVKISF. CDR3 coding DNA: TGTGCCTGGGGGACAGTGAAGATATCCTTC. V gene TRBV30 combines with J gene TRBJ2-7, with 7 nucleotides matching TRBD1. The CDR3 totals 10 residues. Germline assignment: CDR1 GTSNPN and CDR2 SVGIG (reference sequence).

The chain uses TRBV9 and TRBJ2-1; tentatively, D is TRBD1 or TRBD2 (6 bases each). CDR3 length: 13 residues. V lost 7 bases, J lost 2 bases, and 10 bases lay in between. From germline, CDR1 is SGDLS and CDR2 YYNGEE. The CDR3 DNA is TGTGCCAGCGGCGGGACACCCTACAATGAGCAGTTCTTC. Its protein is CASGGTPYNEQFF.

The genes are TRBV7-2 and TRBJ2-3; 7 bases fit TRBD1. The V gene's germline CDR1 is SGHTA and CDR2 FQGNSA. The trim removed 3 bases at V and 2 bases at J, leaving 2 bases unmatched. This CDR3 is 14 amino acids long. The CDR3 region is CASSFTGATDTQYF. CDR3 sequence (DNA): TGTGCCAGCAGCTTCACAGGGGCCACAGATACGCAGTATTTT.

The V call is TRBV19, the J call TRBJ2-2; D is possibly TRBD2 (5 bases). Germline CDR1 reads LNHDA; CDR2 reads SQIVND (reference sequence). Deletions cut 3 bases from V and 7 bases from J, with 18 bases between. The CDR3 is 16 amino acids. CDR3 loop: CASSMALVGGRGELFF. Here the CDR3 DNA reads TGTGCCAGTAGTATGGCCCTAGTGGGCGGGCGCGGGGAGCTGTTTTTT.

The chain employs TRBV5-8 and TRBJ1-2; 8 bases are shared with TRBD1. The ends lost 7 bases at V and 2 bases at J; junction bases unmatched: 4. CDR3 length: 13 amino acids. Germline CDR1 reads SGHTS; CDR2 reads YDEGEE. The CDR3 region has the DNA TGTGCCAGCGGGCAGGGGGCGAACTATGGCTACACCTTC. Translation gives CASGQGANYGYTF.

This rearrangement joins TRBV2 to TRBJ1-5; D is unclear. V was cut by 3 bases and J by 4 bases, with 16 bases left in between. Per germline, CDR1 SNHLY and CDR2 FYNNEI. This CDR3 comprises 16 residues. The CDR3 is CASSEQYWTSNQPQHF. In nucleotides, the CDR3 is TGTGCCAGCAGTGAGCAGTATTGGACTAGTAATCAGCCCCAGCATTTT.

The chain carries TRBV11-2 and TRBJ2-7; possible D gene TRBD2, 7 bases. CDR3 length equals 14 residues. Trimming pared 7 bases from V and 3 bases from J, leaving 16 bases between. From germline, CDR1 is SGHAT and CDR2 FQNNGV. Here the CDR3 reads CASTRAGAGYEQYF. The CDR3 region has the DNA TGTGCCAGCACCCGCGCGGGGGCCGGCTACGAGCAGTACTTC.

This clone was counted once. The chain couples TRBV6-1 to TRBJ2-1; 12 positions agree with TRBD2. After removal of 1 base from V and 7 bases from J, the junction contained 2 bases not matched to a gene. Germline values: CDR1 MNHNS, CDR2 SASEGT. This CDR3 region has 15 residues. CDR3 protein: CASSEGLAGGNEQFF. The CDR3 DNA reads as TGTGCCAGCAGTGAAGGTCTAGCGGGAGGGAATGAGCAGTTCTTC.

This clone has only one observation. The chain recombines TRBV6-1 with TRBJ2-7, with D uncertain. Germline-derived CDR1 and CDR2 are MNHNS and SASEGT. This CDR3 is 14 amino acids long. Trimming cost V 6 bases and J 2 bases, with 14 bases left between them. The chain's CDR3 is CASSYNQATYEQYF. CDR3 nucleotides: TGTGCCAGCAGCTACAATCAGGCCACCTACGAGCAGTACTTC.

The chain uses TRBV5-1 and TRBJ1-5; D is unclear. CDR3 size: 13 residues. CDR1 is SGHRS and CDR2 is YFSETQ in the germline V gene. The ends were cut back, 1 base at V and 4 bases at J, with 6 bases in the middle. In DNA form, the CDR3 reads TGCGCCAGCAGCTTGTTTCAGAATCAGCCCCAGCATTTT. Protein: CASSLFQNQPQHF.

This rearrangement joins TRBV2 to TRBJ2-5, with TRBD2 matching 7 bases. There are 13 residues in the CDR3. Germline V CDR1 and CDR2: SNHLY, FYNNEI. With V trimmed by 10 bases and J by 0 bases, 5 bases remained unmatched. DNA of the CDR3: TGTGCCACTCAGCGGGGTAACCAAGAGACCCAGTACTTC. Protein product: CATQRGNQETQYF.

The chain couples TRBV7-9 to TRBJ1-1; D possibly corresponds to TRBD1 (5 bases). The germline V and J ends were trimmed by 6 bases and 4 bases, with 12 bases remaining between them. The germline CDR1 and CDR2 sequences are SEHNR and FQNEAQ (reference sequence). This CDR3 is 13 amino acids long. Here the CDR3 DNA reads TGTGCCAGCAGTCCAGGGTGGGGCACTGAAGCTTTCTTT. Encoded protein: CASSPGWGTEAFF.